This TCR beta chain was retrieved from a study of T cell responses to AZD1222 COVID-19 vaccine (dated by TCRdb to the early 2020s). Notes on the research overall: A total of about 230 trial participants underwent TCR sequencing, of whom about 200 received two doses of AZD1222 and some 26 received two doses of the MenACWY control vaccine. Trial participants were enrolled by age into subgroups of 18-55, 56-69 and 70-plus years, and around 150, 28 and 57 TCR-sequenced participants, respectively, were included in these subgroups.

CDR1 and CDR2 were assigned from the germline V gene as MDHEN and SYDVKM. Relative to germline, V is 6 bases shorter and J is 6 bases shorter, with 14 bases between their ends. From its cysteine to its phenylalanine, the CDR3 spans 13 amino acids. Just the 39-base CDR3 DNA is kept, in frame starting at base 1. This specimen's time point label, per the study, means: about 28 days (+/-7) after the second vaccine dose. AZD1222 recipients whose second dose came at about 4 weeks and those whose second dose came at about 12 weeks were combined into one group, since spike-specific TCR depth and breadth did not differ between the two schedules. Samples from vaccinated people were obtained from the UK trials COV001 and COV002, which included a single-blind randomized controlled phase 2/3 trial of AZD1222 (ChAdOx1 nCoV-19) in healthy adults. Trial participant PBMC samples were collected at day 0 and day 28 after the second dose for TCRbeta chain sequencing.

In regard to this clone: Its antigen remains unidentified. Base qualities were left out, and no much larger clone turns up one base away.

The full study reports these points: Because no day 14 peak-response samples were available, the repertoires could be characterized only after the peak T cell response. CD4 TCRs associated with the vaccine covered the entire spike protein, and the dominant responses were in regions 160-218 and 743-854. Conclusions about previously exposed vaccinees are limited because only a handful of AZD1222 recipients were SARS-CoV-2 seropositive at baseline. In the small 56-69-year group, the increase in depth fell short of significance, most likely because of low power. After two AZD1222 doses, spike-specific TCR breadth and depth were significantly higher than at day 0 and than in MenACWY recipients. Participants were mostly white British, with more females than males. The authors suggested clonal diversity may have been underestimated. Reportedly, almost half of the unique spike-specific TCRs recognized epitopes lying outside the regions that are mutated in the B.1.351 and B.1.1.7 variants.

The CDR3 regions of human TCRbeta chains were subjected to immunosequencing. As for the original processing: Repertoire TCRs were checked for matches against a reference library of SARS-CoV-2-specific TCRs that had been generated using the MIRA antigen-specificity platform. Breadth was defined as the fraction of unique TCRs that were SARS-CoV-2-associated, and depth was defined as the fraction of total T cells that were SARS-CoV-2-associated. Using the MIRA data, each spike-specific TCR was assigned both to the spike region to which the TCR was reactive and to a CD4 or CD8 class. Log10-transformed breadth and depth values were compared by one-way ANOVA with Sidak's multiple comparisons tests. Held by TCRdb, this immuneACCESS table contains in-frame sequences only and omits some clones. Under half of the omission traces to an unresolved V gene where checked; the cause of the rest is unknown. D and trimming come from the DNA, and the V and J calls and clone size come from that table. The sample yields about 140,000 clones; about 90% were counted once. The ten most abundant clones make up less than 5% of the sample.

Recombination joined TRBV28 with TRBJ1-2; the D gene cannot be named for sure. The sample here was peripheral blood, taken 28 days after the second AZD1222 dose. The TCR comes from an adult who received the AZD1222 COVID-19 vaccine. The CDR3 protein: CASSPYSHDGYTF. In nucleotides, the sequence is TGTGCCAGCAGCCCATATTCCCACGATGGCTACACCTTC.